The 20 T cell receptor beta chains reported below all come from one sample, sequenced in a study of beta chain features in type 1 diabetes. The study's findings and limits: Moderately but significantly shorter TCRB CDR3s were found in Type 1 diabetes patients in all four CD4+ subsets.

The antigens these receptors bind are not known. All of the isolated RNA was reverse transcribed, so expressed TCRB transcripts were sequenced. The data were produced by immunoSEQ multiplex PCR, yet TCRdb's version contains in-frame clones alone and is incomplete. The data contain a few hundred thousand clones, about 14% of them singletons. Sample: naive CD4+ T cells from blood. These receptor sequences come from a man younger than 40 with type 1 diabetes.

This clone showed up just a few times. DNA for the CDR3: TGCGCCAGCAGCTTGGGACAGGGGGCGGTCCTGGAGCAGTACTTC. It specifies CASSLGQGAVLEQYF. V and J are TRBV5-1 and TRBJ2-7, with 10 nucleotides matching TRBD1. Germline trimming cut 0 bases from V and 7 bases from J; bases unmatched to any gene: 7. Germline V gives CDR1 SGHRS, CDR2 YFSETQ. The CDR3 extends over 15 amino acids.

This clone has more than one count but fewer than ten. The chain links TRBV5-4 to TRBJ2-2, with TRBD1 identical over 8 bases. The CDR3 totals 15 residues. CDR1 is SGHNT, CDR2 YYREEE, per germline (reference sequence). V gave up 2 bases and J gave up 6 bases; unmatched junction bases: 6. The CDR3 region has the DNA TGTGCCAGCAGCTTCGACAGGGGATCCGCCGGGGAGCTGTTTTTT. Protein sequence: CASSFDRGSAGELFF. Based on the CDR3 plus reference TRBV5-4 and TRBJ2-2, the full variable domain is ETGVTQSPTHLIKTRGQQVTLRCSSQSGHNTVSWYQQALGQGPQFIFQYYREEENGRGNFPPRFSGLQFPNYSSELNVNALELDDSALYLCASSFDRGSAGELFFGEGSRLTVL.

Only a few counts were recorded for this clone. The V call is TRBV5-4, the J call TRBJ2-3, with 13 bases identical to TRBD2. Germline lookup yields CDR1 SGHNT and CDR2 YYREEE (reference sequence). V lost 4 bases to trimming and J lost 6 bases; unmatched junction nucleotides: 8. CDR3 length equals 16 residues. The CDR3 here is CASSPGGLAGSDTQYF. The CDR3 nucleotides are TGTGCCAGCAGCCCGGGGGGACTAGCGGGATCGGATACGCAGTATTTT.

The J gene is TRBJ1-2, the V gene TRBV11-2; 8 nucleotides match TRBD1. CDR1 and CDR2 from the germline V gene are SGHAT and FQNNGV. The length of the CDR3 is 13 residues. V shed 5 bases and J 3 bases; nucleotides not matched to a gene: 2. The CDR3: CASSVDRDYGYTF. CDR3 DNA: TGTGCCAGCAGCGTGGACAGGGACTATGGCTACACCTTC. Supplemented by reference TRBV11-2 and TRBJ1-2, the full variable domain reads EAGVAQSPRYKIIEKRQSVAFWCNPISGHATLYWYQQILGQGPKLLIQFQNNGVVDDSQLPKDRFSAERLKGVDSTLKIQPAKLEDSAVYLCASSVDRDYGYTFGSGTRLTVV.

The rearrangement links TRBV7-9 to TRBJ1-2; the D is unclear. Germline V gene lookup returns CDR1 SEHNR and CDR2 FQNEAQ (reference sequence). Between the trimmed V and J ends, which lost 0 bases and 8 bases, there was a span of 13 bases. The CDR3 runs to 14 residues. The CDR3, as DNA: TGTGCCAGCAGCTTAGCCGCACAGCTGGGCGGCTACACCTTC. This sequence encodes CASSLAAQLGGYTF. The whole variable domain, filled in from reference TRBV7-9 and TRBJ1-2, reads DTGVSQNPRHKITKRGQNVTFRCDPISEHNRLYWYRQTLGQGPEFLTYFQNEAQLEKSRLLSDRFSAERPKGSFSTLEIQRTEQGDSAMYLCASSLAAQLGGYTFGSGTRLTVV.

V is TRBV11-2 and J is TRBJ1-2, with 9 bases identical to TRBD1. Trimming took 6 bases from V and 3 from J; bases not matched to a gene: 2. The CDR3 runs 13 residues. The germline V gene encodes CDR1 SGHAT and CDR2 FQNNGV. This CDR3 reads CASRWTGDYGYTF. Written as DNA, the CDR3 is TGTGCCAGCAGATGGACAGGGGACTATGGCTACACCTTC.

The gene calls are TRBV4-1 and TRBJ2-3; 7 nucleotides agree with TRBD1. This CDR3 has 17 amino acids. Germline V lookup: CDR1 MGHRA, CDR2 YSYEKL. The J segment lost 0 bases and the V segment lost 3 bases, leaving 9 bases of the junction unmatched. Here the CDR3 DNA reads TGCGCCAGCAGCCAGACGCAGGGGGTCTATAGCACAGATACGCAGTATTTT. It encodes CASSQTQGVYSTDTQYF.

The rearrangement uses TRBV23-1 and TRBJ1-5, with a possible D match to TRBD1 (5 bases). TRBV23-1 is given ORF status, its function remaining uncertain. The germline V and J ends were trimmed by 4 bases and 14 bases, with 18 bases remaining between them. The CDR3 runs 13 residues. This chain's CDR3 is CASSLVPQAAKHF. CDR3 in DNA: TGCGCCAGCAGTCTAGTTCCACAGGCGGCTAAGCATTTT.

V gene TRBV19 combines with J gene TRBJ1-1; D ambiguous. The CDR3 consists of 14 residues. V lost 3 bases and J 0 bases, leaving 8 bases between the germline ends. Germline V gene lookup returns CDR1 LNHDA and CDR2 SQIVND (reference sequence). The CDR3 protein is CASSMREVNTEAFF. DNA of the CDR3: TGTGCCAGTAGTATGCGGGAAGTGAACACTGAAGCTTTCTTT.

This clone was counted only a few times. This chain connects TRBV14 to TRBJ2-7, with 9 bases aligning to TRBD2. Germline CDR1 reads SGHDN; CDR2 reads FVKESK. This CDR3 spans 17 amino acids. V was pared by 1 base and J by 0 bases, with 7 bases of the junction left unmatched. The CDR3 reads CASSQGHSGGISYEQYF. The CDR3 DNA sequence: TGTGCCAGCAGCCAAGGCCATAGCGGGGGAATCTCCTACGAGCAGTACTTC.

As for this clone: One end of the junction does not line up with germline, which may come from a read error. V and J are TRBV10-1 and TRBJ2-4; TRBD1 aligns across 7 bases. The germline V gene has CDR1 WNHNN and CDR2 SYGVQD (reference sequence). This CDR3 has 12 residues. CDR3 sequence (DNA): TGCGCCAGCGGGACAGCCCAAAACATTCAGTACTTC. Amino acids: CASGTAQNIQYF.

Only a few counts were recorded for this clone. The chain recombines TRBV7-9 with TRBJ1-1; D not resolved. CDR3 length: 12 amino acids. Germline V gives CDR1 SEHNR, CDR2 FQNEAQ (reference sequence). The ends were cut back, 5 bases at V and 7 bases at J, with 11 bases in the middle. The CDR3 is CASSTLTFEAFF. The CDR3 DNA reads as TGTGCCAGCAGCACTCTGACATTTGAAGCTTTCTTT.

The chain links TRBV4-1 to TRBJ1-6, with 7 bases lining up with TRBD1. CDR1 is MGHRA, CDR2 YSYEKL, per germline. After removal of 5 bases from V and 10 bases from J, the junction contained 11 bases not matched to a gene. This CDR3 has 15 residues. The CDR3 loop reads CASSSRGQSGSPLHF. The CDR3 DNA is TGCGCCAGCAGCTCTCGGGGACAGTCCGGGTCACCCCTCCACTTT.

The chain combines TRBV15 with TRBJ1-6; 11 positions match TRBD1. CDR3 length: 16 amino acids. J gave up 10 bases and V 0 bases, and 5 bases lay outside the gene matches. Germline-derived CDR1 and CDR2 are LNHNV and YYDKDF (reference sequence). The CDR3 protein is CATSRDRGQGGSPLHF. In DNA, the CDR3 is TGTGCCACCAGCAGAGATCGGGGACAGGGGGGGTCACCCCTCCACTTT.

This clone has more than one count but fewer than ten. The chain combines TRBV19 with TRBJ2-5; possibly TRBD2 for D (5 bases). Germline assignment: CDR1 LNHDA and CDR2 SQIVND (reference sequence). The CDR3 length is 13 residues. V shed 7 bases and J shed 5 bases, with 14 bases lying between them. The CDR3, as DNA: TGTGCCAGTAAATCCACCACGGGGGAGACCCAGTACTTC. It is translated as CASKSTTGETQYF.

This clone was found a few times. This sample also contains other DNA sequences that code for the same CDR3. V is TRBV11-2 and J is TRBJ2-5, with a tentative D call TRBD2 (6 bases). Trimming shortened V by 5 bases and J by 1 base, and 8 bases separated the two germline ends. The CDR3 spans 13 residues. Germline CDR1 is SGHAT and CDR2 is FQNNGV. CDR3 amino acids: CASSLGGQETQYF. CDR3 nucleotides: TGTGCCAGCAGCCTGGGGGGCCAAGAGACCCAGTACTTC.

The chain employs TRBV6-5 and TRBJ1-6; a possible D gene is TRBD1 (5 bases). The CDR3 extends over 16 amino acids. The ends were cut back, 0 bases at V and 4 bases at J, with 10 bases in the middle. Per the germline V gene, CDR1 is MNHEY and CDR2 is SVGAGI. CDR3 DNA: TGTGCCAGCAGTTACTCCTCGCGACAGTATAATTCACCCCTCCACTTT. Translating it yields CASSYSSRQYNSPLHF.

This clone was seen a handful of times. The chain carries TRBV7-9 and TRBJ2-5, with TRBD2 as a possible D gene (6 bases). Germline CDR1 reads SEHNR; CDR2 reads FQNEAQ (reference sequence). The CDR3 extends over 15 amino acids. The V gene lost 5 bases and the J gene lost 4 bases, with 17 bases spanning the gap. CDR3 amino acids: CASSPWRGWGETQYF. CDR3 coding DNA: TGTGCCAGCAGCCCTTGGCGGGGATGGGGAGAGACCCAGTACTTC.

The table lists this clone with a few counts. CDR3 residues: CASSNEGQGRRQPQHF. The CDR3 coding sequence is TGCGCCAGCAGCAACGAGGGACAGGGCAGGAGGCAGCCCCAGCATTTT. This chain joins TRBV4-1 and TRBJ1-5; TRBD1 agrees at 9 bases. The CDR3 has 16 residues. Germline CDR1 reads MGHRA; CDR2 reads YSYEKL. Trimming at V came to 5 bases and at J to 7 bases, leaving 12 bases not matched to a gene.

A few counts support this clone. The chain couples TRBV4-1 to TRBJ2-5; D remains unclear. With 0 bases removed from V and 2 bases from J, the gap between germline ends came to 10 bases. This CDR3 has 15 residues. The germline gives CDR1 MGHRA, CDR2 YSYEKL. This chain's CDR3 is CASSQDGWAQETQYF. The CDR3 DNA reads as TGCGCCAGCAGCCAAGATGGATGGGCGCAAGAGACCCAGTACTTC.